The clone carrying this T cell receptor (beta chain) has more than one count but fewer than ten. Its target is unknown. Per germline, CDR1 SGHAT and CDR2 FQNNGV. After removal of 5 bases from V and 5 bases from J, the junction contained 7 bases not matched to a gene. The CDR3 sequence is 15 residues long. The sample originates from a study of cytomegalovirus exposure and HLA in healthy donors. Study context: Counted in an early data release were roughly 87 million unique TCRs from HLA-typed donors. Broader study findings: V- and J-gene trimming in TCR beta was tied to a missense DCLRE1C variant by an analysis performed later. Equally common other TCR beta chains were less clonally expanded than HLA-associated ones, a later analysis found.

The PCR employed 60 Vbeta primers together with 13 Jbeta primers. Authors' methods: About 12 million of the 80 million or so unique TCR beta chains counted in a later analysis were shared. Assay used: immunoSEQ multiplex PCR; TCRdb lists only in-frame clones, some missing. V and J calls plus clone size are reproduced from that table; the DNA served to infer D and trimming. There are 95,000 to 150,000 clones in the sample; approximately 75% occur only once, and about 3.3% lies in the top ten. The chain has TRBV11-2 and TRBJ1-1; 11 bases line up with TRBD1. The receptor comes from a woman aged 45-65 years in good health and CMV-seronegative. Input material: PBMCs. Here the CDR3 DNA reads TGTGCCAGCAGCCCCCTCGGGACAGGGGGTACTGAAGCTTTCTTT. It encodes CASSPLGTGGTEAFF.